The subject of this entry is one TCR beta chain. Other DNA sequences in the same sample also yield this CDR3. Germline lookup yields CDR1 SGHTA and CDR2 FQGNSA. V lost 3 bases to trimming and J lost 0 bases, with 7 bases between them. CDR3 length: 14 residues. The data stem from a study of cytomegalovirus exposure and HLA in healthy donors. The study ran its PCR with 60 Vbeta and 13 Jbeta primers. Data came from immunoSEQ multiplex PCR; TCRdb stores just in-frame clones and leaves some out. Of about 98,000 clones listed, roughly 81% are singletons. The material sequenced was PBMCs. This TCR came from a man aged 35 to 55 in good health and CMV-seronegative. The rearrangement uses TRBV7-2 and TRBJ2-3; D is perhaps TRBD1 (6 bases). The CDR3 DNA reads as TGTGCCAGCAGCTTGGACAGAAGCACAGATACGCAGTATTTT. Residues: CASSLDRSTDTQYF.